The entry below gives a single TCR beta chain sequence along with its context. This specimen comes from a study of response to subunit inactivated influenza vaccine. This CDR3 region has 15 residues. The germline V gene encodes CDR1 ENHRY and CDR2 SYGVKD. J gave up 5 bases and V 3 bases, and 3 bases lay outside the gene matches. TCRdb reanalysed the RT-PCR reads using MiXCR and keeps one entry per CDR3 protein. In the table there are hundreds of thousands of distinct CDR3 sequences, approximately 13% of which are singletons. The receptor's source is a man between 50 and 59 years old who received an inactivated influenza vaccine. This sample comprised PBMCs from blood, obtained 14 days before vaccination. The rearrangement links TRBV10-3 to TRBJ2-1; 11 positions match TRBD2. As DNA, the CDR3 is TGTGCCATCAGTGATGGGACTAGCGGACACAATGAGCAGTTCTTC. This encodes CAISDGTSGHNEQFF.